The 26 T cell receptor beta chains below come from one sample, sequenced in a study of cytomegalovirus exposure and HLA in healthy donors (dated by TCRdb to 2016 to 2017). The library came from the immunoSEQ multiplex PCR assay. For the multiplex PCR, a mixture combining 60 forward primers for TCR Vbeta segments and 13 reverse primers for TCR Jbeta segments was used. TCRdb obtained this table from immuneACCESS and retained in-frame rearrangements with V and J assigned. These tables miss some clones; where compared with another copy, unresolved V genes account for less than half of the shortfall, and the remainder is unexplained. The sample includes around 99,000 clones, with around 82% observed a single time. Clones ranked in the top ten supply about 3.5% of the sample. The sample comprised PBMCs. The receptors shown here come from a man in his forties in good health and CMV-seronegative.

The rearrangement joins TRBV19 to TRBJ2-2; TRBD2 matches 9 bases. Germline values: CDR1 LNHDA, CDR2 SQIVND (reference sequence). The CDR3 totals 17 residues. The V and J ends lost 5 bases and 2 bases, in that order; junction bases with no gene match: 9. As DNA, the CDR3 is TGTGCCAGTAGTGTGAGTAGCGGGGGAGCCAACACCGGGGAGCTGTTTTTT. This encodes CASSVSSGGANTGELFF.

The DNA for the CDR3 is TGTGCCAGCAGCCAAGAGGGAACCGGGACAGGCGGCGAAAAACTGTTTTTT. Protein: CASSQEGTGTGGEKLFF. This sequence joins TRBV4-2 and TRBJ1-4; 8 positions agree with TRBD1. J was trimmed by 8 bases and V by 0 bases; bases with no gene match: 11. This CDR3 region has 17 residues. The germline V gene has CDR1 LGHNA and CDR2 YNFKEQ.

A remark on this clone: Mismatch with germline at one junction end may stem from a read error. The chain employs TRBV7-9 and TRBJ2-1; 9 nucleotides line up with TRBD2. Per germline, CDR1 SEHNR and CDR2 FQNEAQ (reference sequence). The CDR3 extends over 15 amino acids. As DNA, the CDR3 is TGTGCCAGCGGCTTAAAGGCGGGGGGGCCGTATGAGCAGTTCTTC. Translated, it gives CASGLKAGGPYEQFF. The complete variable domain, with remaining parts taken from reference TRBV7-9 and TRBJ2-1, reads DTGVSQNPRHKITKRGQNVTFRCDPISEHNRLYWYRQTLGQGPEFLTYFQNEAQLEKSRLLSDRFSAERPKGSFSTLEIQRTEQGDSAMYLCASGLKAGGPYEQFFGPGTRLTVL.

The count of this clone is one. The rearrangement joins TRBV5-5 to TRBJ2-7; 8 nucleotides match TRBD1. From germline, CDR1 is SGHKS and CDR2 YYEKEE (reference sequence). The CDR3 length is 14 residues. Trimming at V came to 3 bases and at J to 0 bases, leaving 2 bases not matched to a gene. The CDR3 loop reads CASSSQGVSYEQYF. CDR3 sequence (DNA): TGTGCCAGCAGCTCACAGGGGGTCTCCTACGAGCAGTACTTC.

The chain is built from TRBV5-1 and TRBJ1-1, with D perhaps matching TRBD1 (6 bases). V lost 4 bases and J 5 bases, leaving 12 bases between the germline ends. Germline V gene sequence: CDR1 SGHRS, CDR2 YFSETQ. The CDR3 is 13 amino acids. The CDR3 sequence is CASSTTGFTEAFF. The CDR3 DNA sequence: TGCGCCAGCAGCACTACAGGGTTTACTGAAGCTTTCTTT.

The chain joins TRBV4-1 to TRBJ2-4; 8 bases agree with TRBD1. The CDR3 has 14 residues. With 3 bases clipped from V and 8 bases from J, the junction kept 6 bases outside the gene matches. Germline V gene data show CDR1 as MGHRA and CDR2 as YSYEKL. CDR3 sequence reads: CASSQAETGDIQYF. The CDR3 DNA sequence: TGCGCCAGCAGCCAGGCAGAGACAGGGGACATTCAGTACTTC.

As regards this clone: This sample also contains other DNA sequences that code for the same CDR3. This sequence joins TRBV30 and TRBJ2-3; D remains unclear. The CDR3 length is 13 residues. In germline, CDR1 is GTSNPN, CDR2 SVGIG (reference sequence). The V and J ends lost 1 base and 6 bases respectively, with 11 bases between them. The CDR3 DNA reads as TGTGCCTGGAGTGGTATTAGCCGGGATACGCAGTATTTT. Amino acid sequence: CAWSGISRDTQYF.

The chain couples TRBV5-6 to TRBJ2-6; TRBD1 might be the D (6 bases). Germline CDR1 and CDR2: SGHDT and YYEEEE. The CDR3 runs to 15 residues. Trimming pared 4 bases from V and 7 bases from J, leaving 15 bases between. Here the CDR3 reads CASSLGSRGANVLTF. CDR3 DNA sequence: TGTGCCAGCAGCCTAGGGAGCAGGGGAGCCAACGTCCTGACTTTC.

The chain is built from TRBV6-5 and TRBJ2-1, with D possibly matching TRBD1 (7 bases). From germline, CDR1 is MNHEY and CDR2 SVGAGI. Trimming took 7 bases from V and 8 from J, leaving 21 bases between them. The length of the CDR3 is 15 residues. The CDR3 coding sequence is TGTGCCAGCACCCAGACAGGGACTGGGGGAGATGAGCAGTTCTTC. Protein sequence: CASTQTGTGGDEQFF.

The rearrangement links TRBV2 to TRBJ1-6; D gene unclear. This CDR3 is built from 15 residues. Germline V gene lookup returns CDR1 SNHLY and CDR2 FYNNEI. Trimming stripped 6 bases from V and 10 bases from J, with 19 bases between. The CDR3 region is CASRAREVFDSPLHF. The DNA of the CDR3 is TGTGCCAGCAGGGCCCGGGAGGTCTTTGACTCACCCCTCCACTTT.

This clone has a handful of counts. The rearrangement links TRBV30 to TRBJ1-2; no definite D call. The CDR3 spans 15 residues. Between the trimmed V and J ends, which lost 4 bases and 3 bases, there was a span of 18 bases. In germline, CDR1 is GTSNPN, CDR2 SVGIG (reference sequence). CDR3 sequence reads: CAWTSGSRADYGYTF. For the CDR3, the DNA is TGTGCCTGGACGTCGGGTTCTCGCGCTGACTATGGCTACACCTTC.

The chain carries TRBV6-6 and TRBJ2-1; TRBD2 agrees at 8 bases. This CDR3 has 13 residues. CDR1 and CDR2 from the germline V gene are MNHNY and SVGAGI (reference sequence). After removal of 2 bases from V and 15 bases from J, the junction contained 9 bases not matched to a gene. CDR3 coding DNA: TGTGCCAGCAGTTACAACAGCGGGAGTAATCTGTTCTTC. It translates to CASSYNSGSNLFF.

The chain is built from TRBV2 and TRBJ1-2; 8 bases are a match to TRBD1. Per the germline V gene, CDR1 is SNHLY and CDR2 is FYNNEI. This CDR3 has 16 residues. J gave up 3 bases and V 3 bases, and 9 bases lay outside the gene matches. The CDR3 sequence: CASSDRPGTGYYGYTF. CDR3 coding DNA: TGTGCCAGCAGTGACAGACCCGGGACAGGATACTATGGCTACACCTTC.

V and J are TRBV7-2 and TRBJ1-6; the D is unclear. V was trimmed by 4 bases and J by 7 bases, leaving 5 bases between them. This CDR3 spans 12 amino acids. Germline CDR1 SGHTA, CDR2 FQGNSA. CDR3 sequence: CASSSVNSPLHF. In DNA form, the CDR3 reads TGTGCCAGCAGCTCTGTGAATTCACCCCTCCACTTT.

V usage is TRBV5-4 and J usage is TRBJ2-1; 13 nucleotides match TRBD2. V lost 2 bases, J lost 9 bases, and 8 bases stayed unmatched. There are 16 residues in the CDR3. CDR1 SGHNT and CDR2 YYREEE come from the germline V gene (reference sequence). In DNA form, the CDR3 reads TGTGCCAGCAGCTTTACTAGCGGGGGGGCTTCGGGTGAGCAGTTCTTC. Residues: CASSFTSGGASGEQFF.

A single count supports this clone. The rearrangement uses TRBV7-2 and TRBJ2-5, with D unresolved. CDR1 is SGHTA and CDR2 is FQGNSA in the germline V gene. Deletions cut 5 bases from V and 10 bases from J, with 17 bases between. The length of the CDR3 is 13 residues. CDR3 nucleotides: TGTGCCAGCAGCCACCCCCCGCCGAACAGCCAGTACTTC. Amino acid sequence: CASSHPPPNSQYF.

A note on this clone: One end of the junction is discordant with germline, which a read error may explain. Other DNA sequences of this sample code for an identical CDR3. This chain connects TRBV2 to TRBJ1-2; weak D call: TRBD1 (5 bases). The length of the CDR3 is 14 residues. Germline V gene sequence: CDR1 SNHLY, CDR2 FYNNEI. Here the CDR3 reads CASSEVWGGRGYTF. The CDR3 nucleotides read TGTGCCAGCAGTGAAGTGTGGGGCGGTCGAGGCTACACTTTC.

The sample holds many counts of this clone. The V and J genes are TRBV29-1 and TRBJ1-1; perhaps TRBD1 as D (6 bases). V was cut by 3 bases and J by 4 bases, with 15 bases left in between. The CDR3 has 14 amino acids. CDR1 and CDR2 (germline): SQVTM, ANQGSEA. CDR3 nucleotides: TGCAGCGTTGAGCGGACAGTTCGAGGCACTGAAGCTTTCTTT. Encoded protein: CSVERTVRGTEAFF.

The chain employs TRBV7-2 and TRBJ2-1; D gene unclear. This CDR3 contains 15 residues. Germline values: CDR1 SGHTA, CDR2 FQGNSA. Deletions cut 0 bases from V and 0 bases from J, with 6 bases between. CDR3 residues: CASSLAYSSYNEQFF. The CDR3 DNA follows: TGTGCCAGCAGCTTAGCCTATAGCTCCTACAATGAGCAGTTCTTC.

This sequence joins TRBV6-1 and TRBJ2-7; TRBD2 might be the D (6 bases). This CDR3 comprises 11 residues. Trimming cost V 8 bases and J 3 bases, with 8 bases left between them. Germline V gives CDR1 MNHNS, CDR2 SASEGT. CDR3 sequence reads: CASGTYYEQYF. CDR3 bases: TGTGCCAGCGGGACTTACTACGAGCAGTACTTC.

The chain joins TRBV19 to TRBJ2-1; 14 bases are a match to TRBD2. The germline V gene encodes CDR1 LNHDA and CDR2 SQIVND (reference sequence). The CDR3 runs 16 residues. Germline trimming cut 4 bases from V and 9 bases from J; bases unmatched to any gene: 8. The CDR3 spells CASSSGLAGGRVEQFF. CDR3 bases: TGTGCCAGTAGTAGTGGACTAGCGGGGGGTAGGGTTGAGCAGTTCTTC.

CDR3 bases: TGTGCCAGCAGCTTACAGGAGGGCTACGAGCAGTACTTC. It yields the protein CASSLQEGYEQYF. The chain carries TRBV11-1 and TRBJ2-7; D is perhaps TRBD2 (6 bases). The CDR3 runs to 13 residues. Trimming removed 2 bases from V and 3 bases from J, with 8 bases in between. In germline, CDR1 is SGHAT, CDR2 FQDESV (reference sequence).

V usage is TRBV18 and J usage is TRBJ1-1; perhaps TRBD1 as D (6 bases). Trimming shortened V by 3 bases and J by 0 bases, and 11 bases separated the two germline ends. This CDR3 region has 15 residues. Germline assignment: CDR1 KGHSH and CDR2 LQKENI. The DNA for the CDR3 is TGTGCCAGCTCACCGTCGACAGGAATGAACACTGAAGCTTTCTTT. Its protein product is CASSPSTGMNTEAFF.

The chain links TRBV6-4 to TRBJ2-7; D possibly corresponds to TRBD1 (5 bases). CDR3 length equals 14 residues. The V gene's germline CDR1 is MRHNA and CDR2 SNTAGT. Between the trimmed V and J ends, which lost 0 bases and 6 bases, there was a span of 12 bases. The CDR3 nucleotides are TGTGCCAGCAGTGACTCGACAGACAGTACCGAGCAGTACTTC. Protein sequence: CASSDSTDSTEQYF.

The rearrangement links TRBV2 to TRBJ2-5, with 11 nucleotides matching TRBD1. Trimming took 6 bases from V and 2 from J; bases not matched to a gene: 5. CDR3 length equals 15 residues. Germline V lookup: CDR1 SNHLY, CDR2 FYNNEI. Here the CDR3 reads CASSRDRGRQETQYF. The CDR3 DNA reads TGTGCCAGCAGCCGGGACAGGGGGAGACAAGAGACCCAGTACTTC.

The rearrangement uses TRBV6-5 and TRBJ2-7, with 9 bases aligning to TRBD1. Germline values: CDR1 MNHEY, CDR2 SVGAGI. This CDR3 is built from 16 residues. The V and J ends lost 2 bases and 4 bases, in that order; junction bases with no gene match: 9. As DNA, the CDR3 is TGTGCCAGCAGTTACGCGATTTCCGGGACAGGGTACGAGCAGTACTTC. Protein sequence: CASSYAISGTGYEQYF.